This record looks at one T cell receptor beta chain sequence and its context. Its specificity is not known. In the library, individual cDNA molecules carried attached unique molecular identifiers. TCRdb processed the 5' RACE reads anew with MiXCR; each CDR3 protein has one entry. The sample shows about 83,000 distinct CDR3 sequences, about 10% of them seen only once. The CDR3 extends over 14 amino acids. The trim removed 6 bases at V and 9 bases at J, leaving 8 bases unmatched. This specimen belongs to a study of early T cells in non-severe SARS-CoV-2 infection. Study at large: The study sequenced bulk RNA from unsorted whole blood, with chains unpaired. Study conclusions and caveats: Matching against VDJdb likely underestimated virus-specific expansions, favoring anti-spike CD8.

The J gene is TRBJ1-6, the V gene TRBV12-3 or TRBV12-4; 7 bases line up with TRBD1. This TCR derives from an adult who was a healthcare worker with PCR-confirmed SARS-CoV-2 infection or an uninfected control (not recorded which). Here the sequenced sample was whole blood, taken at baseline. CDR3 sequence reads: CASSLSTGASPLHF. As DNA, the CDR3 is TGTGCCAGCAGCCTGAGTACAGGGGCTTCACCCCTCCACTTT.